This is a list of T cell receptor beta chains from one sample in a study of cytomegalovirus exposure and HLA in healthy donors. This table comes from immunoSEQ multiplex PCR, and its TCRdb copy is limited to in-frame clones, with some not included. This listing includes 55,000 to 80,000 clones. Material for sequencing was PBMCs. These receptors were taken from a man in his forties in good health and CMV-seronegative. Both conserved end residues are part of each CDR3. D genes are given only for firm matches.

j_call: TRBJ1-1; v_call: TRBV18; d_call: NA; cdr3_aa: CASSPLAGESGTEAFF; cdr3_nt: TGTGCCAGCTCACCACTTGCAGGGGAGAGCGGCACTGAAGCTTTCTTT
j_call: TRBJ1-2; v_call: TRBV7-9; d_call: NA; cdr3_aa: CASSLTDEYGYTF; cdr3_nt: TGTGCCAGCAGCTTGACAGACGAGTATGGCTACACCTTC
j_call: TRBJ1-2; v_call: TRBV7-8; d_call: NA; cdr3_aa: CASSLTSFGGYGYTF; cdr3_nt: TGTGCCAGCAGCTTAACGTCTTTCGGAGGCTATGGCTACACCTTC
j_call: TRBJ2-3; v_call: TRBV2; d_call: TRBD2; cdr3_aa: CASSGSGVGTDTQYF; cdr3_nt: TGTGCCAGCAGTGGAAGCGGGGTCGGCACAGATACGCAGTATTTT
j_call: TRBJ2-7; v_call: TRBV5-1; d_call: TRBD1; cdr3_aa: CASSLEARTGLDEQYF; cdr3_nt: TGCGCCAGCAGCTTGGAGGCTCGGACAGGGCTGGACGAGCAGTACTTC
j_call: TRBJ2-1; v_call: TRBV5-1; d_call: TRBD2; cdr3_aa: CASSLEGLARGEQFF; cdr3_nt: TGCGCCAGCAGCTTGGAGGGACTAGCAAGGGGAGAGCAGTTCTTC
j_call: TRBJ2-7; v_call: TRBV19; d_call: NA; cdr3_aa: CASSIEVRDEQYF; cdr3_nt: TGTGCCAGTAGTATAGAGGTTCGGGACGAGCAGTACTTC
j_call: TRBJ2-3; v_call: TRBV30; d_call: NA; cdr3_aa: CAWSSATDTQYF; cdr3_nt: TGTGCCTGGAGTAGCGCTACAGATACGCAGTATTTT
j_call: TRBJ2-5; v_call: TRBV11-2; d_call: NA; cdr3_aa: CASSFEWSGQETQYF; cdr3_nt: TGTGCCAGCAGCTTCGAATGGAGCGGGCAAGAGACCCAGTACTTC
j_call: TRBJ1-6; v_call: TRBV4-1; d_call: TRBD1; cdr3_aa: CASSPTGTAVPKTNSPLHF; cdr3_nt: TGCGCCAGCAGCCCTACCGGGACAGCGGTTCCCAAAACAAATTCACCCCTCCACTTT
j_call: TRBJ1-1; v_call: TRBV27; d_call: NA; cdr3_aa: CASSFGQGYTEAFF; cdr3_nt: TGTGCCAGCAGTTTCGGGCAGGGTTACACTGAAGCTTTCTTT
j_call: TRBJ2-1; v_call: TRBV19; d_call: TRBD2; cdr3_aa: CASSDGGLAPNEQFF; cdr3_nt: TGTGCCAGTAGCGATGGGGGACTAGCACCCAATGAGCAGTTCTTC
j_call: TRBJ2-1; v_call: TRBV5-4; d_call: TRBD2; cdr3_aa: CASSLPVAGGLNEQFF; cdr3_nt: TGTGCCAGCAGCTTGCCGGTAGCGGGGGGGCTCAATGAGCAGTTCTTC
j_call: TRBJ1-3; v_call: TRBV5-1; d_call: NA; cdr3_aa: CASSLTVMGLGNTIYF; cdr3_nt: TGCGCCAGCAGCTTAACAGTGATGGGCCTTGGAAACACCATATATTTT
j_call: TRBJ2-2; v_call: TRBV28; d_call: TRBD1; cdr3_aa: CASSRTGDTGELFF; cdr3_nt: TGTGCCAGCAGTCGGACAGGAGACACCGGGGAGCTGTTTTTT
j_call: TRBJ2-3; v_call: TRBV7-2; d_call: TRBD2; cdr3_aa: CASTLERGGTDTQYF; cdr3_nt: TGTGCCAGCACCCTCGAGCGGGGGGGCACAGATACGCAGTATTTT
j_call: TRBJ1-1; v_call: TRBV30; d_call: TRBD1; cdr3_aa: CAWSETGGLTEAFF; cdr3_nt: TGTGCCTGGAGTGAGACAGGGGGCCTAACTGAAGCTTTCTTT
j_call: TRBJ2-7; v_call: TRBV29-1; d_call: TRBD2; cdr3_aa: CSARRGGSYEQYF; cdr3_nt: TGCAGCGCCCGGCGGGGAGGGTCCTACGAGCAGTACTTC
j_call: TRBJ2-5; v_call: TRBV27; d_call: NA; cdr3_aa: CASRKDLGGTAGTQYF; cdr3_nt: TGTGCCAGCAGAAAGGACCTAGGAGGGACAGCAGGGACCCAGTACTTC
j_call: TRBJ2-3; v_call: TRBV4-1; d_call: TRBD2; cdr3_aa: CASSQVLAGGADTQYF; cdr3_nt: TGCGCCAGCAGCCAGGTTCTAGCGGGGGGGGCAGATACGCAGTATTTT
j_call: TRBJ2-2; v_call: TRBV18; d_call: NA; cdr3_aa: CASSPNMNTGELFF; cdr3_nt: TGTGCCAGCTCACCTAACATGAACACCGGGGAGCTGTTTTTT
j_call: TRBJ2-2; v_call: TRBV10-3; d_call: TRBD2; cdr3_aa: CAIGVQASGGTGELFF; cdr3_nt: TGTGCCATCGGAGTCCAGGCTAGCGGGGGCACCGGGGAGCTGTTTTTT
j_call: TRBJ1-6; v_call: TRBV4-1; d_call: TRBD1; cdr3_aa: CASSDGQGNSPLHF; cdr3_nt: TGCGCCAGCAGCGACGGACAGGGGAATTCACCCCTCCACTTT
j_call: TRBJ2-1; v_call: TRBV19; d_call: NA; cdr3_aa: CASSISGMNYNEQFF; cdr3_nt: TGTGCCAGTAGTATTTCCGGTATGAACTACAATGAGCAGTTCTTC
j_call: TRBJ2-7; v_call: TRBV5-1; d_call: TRBD2; cdr3_aa: CASSLESGGVYEQYF; cdr3_nt: TGCGCCAGCAGCTTGGAAAGCGGGGGGGTTTACGAGCAGTACTTC
j_call: TRBJ1-1; v_call: TRBV7-6; d_call: NA; cdr3_aa: CASSHGGENTEAFF; cdr3_nt: TGTGCCAGCAGCCACGGGGGGGAGAACACTGAAGCTTTCTTT
j_call: TRBJ2-7; v_call: TRBV7-2; d_call: TRBD2; cdr3_aa: CASSLEVTSGGGYEQYF; cdr3_nt: TGTGCCAGCAGCTTAGAAGTCACTAGCGGGGGGGGCTACGAGCAGTACTTC
j_call: TRBJ2-2; v_call: TRBV5-1; d_call: NA; cdr3_aa: CASSLDTGSTGELFF; cdr3_nt: TGCGCCAGCAGCTTGGATACAGGGAGCACCGGGGAGCTGTTTTTT
j_call: TRBJ1-6; v_call: TRBV5-4; d_call: TRBD1; cdr3_aa: CASSLWTGSPLHF; cdr3_nt: TGTGCCAGCAGCTTGTGGACAGGTTCACCCCTCCACTTT
j_call: TRBJ2-7; v_call: TRBV28; d_call: TRBD2; cdr3_aa: CASSDFSGGAYEQYF; cdr3_nt: TGTGCCAGCAGTGATTTTAGCGGGGGGGCATACGAGCAGTACTTC
j_call: TRBJ1-2; v_call: TRBV7-2; d_call: TRBD1; cdr3_aa: CASSFPGTGRGYTF; cdr3_nt: TGTGCCAGCAGCTTTCCCGGGACAGGTCGAGGCTACACCTTC
j_call: TRBJ1-5; v_call: TRBV7-2; d_call: TRBD1; cdr3_aa: CASSLGQVSNQPQHF; cdr3_nt: TGTGCCAGCAGCTTGGGACAGGTTAGCAATCAGCCCCAGCATTTT
j_call: TRBJ1-1; v_call: TRBV5-1; d_call: NA; cdr3_aa: CASSLGSSGNNEAFF; cdr3_nt: TGCGCCAGCAGCTTGGGCAGCAGCGGAAACAATGAAGCTTTCTTT
j_call: TRBJ2-2; v_call: TRBV27; d_call: TRBD1; cdr3_aa: CASSSDRVRSGELFF; cdr3_nt: TGTGCCAGCAGTTCCGACAGGGTTCGGTCCGGGGAGCTGTTTTTT
j_call: TRBJ1-2; v_call: TRBV5-1; d_call: NA; cdr3_aa: CASSLLQEGYGYTF; cdr3_nt: TGCGCCAGCAGCTTGCTACAGGAGGGCTATGGCTACACCTTC
j_call: TRBJ1-4; v_call: TRBV2; d_call: TRBD1; cdr3_aa: CASRVRQGPNEKLFF; cdr3_nt: TGTGCCAGCAGGGTTCGACAGGGGCCTAATGAAAAACTGTTTTTT
j_call: TRBJ1-5; v_call: TRBV28; d_call: TRBD1; cdr3_aa: CASSVQGALQPQHF; cdr3_nt: TGTGCCAGCAGCGTACAGGGGGCGCTTCAGCCCCAGCATTTT
j_call: TRBJ1-4; v_call: TRBV30; d_call: TRBD1; cdr3_aa: CAWSADRGLEKLFF; cdr3_nt: TGTGCCTGGAGTGCTGACAGGGGGCTTGAAAAACTGTTTTTT